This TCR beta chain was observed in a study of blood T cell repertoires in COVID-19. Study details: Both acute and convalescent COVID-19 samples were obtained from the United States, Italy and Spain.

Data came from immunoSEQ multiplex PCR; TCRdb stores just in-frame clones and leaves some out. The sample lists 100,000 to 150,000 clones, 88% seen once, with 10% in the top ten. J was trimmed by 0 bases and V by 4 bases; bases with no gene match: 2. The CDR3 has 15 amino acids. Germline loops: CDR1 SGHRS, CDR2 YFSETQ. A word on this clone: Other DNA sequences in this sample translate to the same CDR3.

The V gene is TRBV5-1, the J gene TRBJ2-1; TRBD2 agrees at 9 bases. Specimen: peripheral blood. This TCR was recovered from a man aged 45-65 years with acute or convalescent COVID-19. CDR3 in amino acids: CASSLTSGSYNEQFF. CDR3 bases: TGCGCCAGCAGCCTGACTAGCGGCTCCTACAATGAGCAGTTCTTC.